The clone carrying this TCR beta chain was counted once. The antigen is unknown. Primers included in the PCR were 60 Vbeta and 13 Jbeta primers. Source study methods: The count from a later analysis was 70 million to 85 million unique TCR beta chains, 9.5 million to 11 million of them shared. Generated by immunoSEQ multiplex PCR, the TCRdb table keeps only in-frame clones and is missing some. The DNA was the basis for D and trimming; V, J and clone size are from that table. The sample lists roughly 150,000 clones, around 84% occurring once. The CDR3 is 15 amino acids. CDR1 is SGDLS and CDR2 is YYNGEE in the germline V gene. The V and J ends lost 0 bases and 0 bases respectively, with 7 bases between them. The sample comes from a study of cytomegalovirus exposure and HLA in healthy donors. Study details: The Caucasian-associated ancestry cluster held about 80% of under 450 genotyped donors.

Points from the study as a whole: The authors considered a cluster of highly shared sequence variants likely to be a sequencing artifact. Presence/absence results assume similar sequencing depth per donor, which may not hold.

The sample was PBMCs. The TCR sequence derives from a man in his thirties or forties in good health and CMV-seropositive. J is TRBJ1-3 and V is TRBV9, with D possibly being TRBD1 (6 bases). The CDR3 coding sequence is TGTGCCAGCAGCGTAGGGACAGTCTCTGGAAACACCATATATTTT. Protein product: CASSVGTVSGNTIYF.